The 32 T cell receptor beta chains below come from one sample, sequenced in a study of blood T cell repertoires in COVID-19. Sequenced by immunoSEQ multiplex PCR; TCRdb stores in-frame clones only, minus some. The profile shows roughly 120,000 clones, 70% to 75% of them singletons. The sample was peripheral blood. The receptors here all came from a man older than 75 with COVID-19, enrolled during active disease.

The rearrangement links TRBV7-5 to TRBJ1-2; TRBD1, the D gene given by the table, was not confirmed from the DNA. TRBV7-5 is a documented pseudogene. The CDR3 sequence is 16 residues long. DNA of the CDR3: TGTGCCAGAAGCCCGGAACCGGGACAGGGGTTCAAAGGCTACACCTTC. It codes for CARSPEPGQGFKGYTF.

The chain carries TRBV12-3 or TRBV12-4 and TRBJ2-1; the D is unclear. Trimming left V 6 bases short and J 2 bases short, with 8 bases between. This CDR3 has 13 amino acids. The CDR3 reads CASSPVAYNEQFF. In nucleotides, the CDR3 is TGTGCCAGCAGCCCCGTAGCCTACAATGAGCAGTTCTTC.

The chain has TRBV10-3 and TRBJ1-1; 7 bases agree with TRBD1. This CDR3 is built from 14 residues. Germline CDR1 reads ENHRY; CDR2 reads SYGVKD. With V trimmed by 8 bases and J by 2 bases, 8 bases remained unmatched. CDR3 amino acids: CAIVGGGPNTEAFF. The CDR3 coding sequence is TGTGCCATCGTAGGAGGGGGCCCTAACACTGAAGCTTTCTTT.

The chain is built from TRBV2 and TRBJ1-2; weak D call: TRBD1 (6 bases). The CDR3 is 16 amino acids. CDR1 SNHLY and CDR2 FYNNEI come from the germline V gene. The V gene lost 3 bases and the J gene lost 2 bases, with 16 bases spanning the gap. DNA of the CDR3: TGTGCCAGCAGTGACCCAAACAGGGCCCTAAACTATGGCTACACCTTC. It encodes CASSDPNRALNYGYTF. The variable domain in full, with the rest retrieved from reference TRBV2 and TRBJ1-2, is EPEVTQTPSHQVTQMGQEVILRCVPISNHLYFYWYRQILGQKVEFLVSFYNNEISEKSEIFDDQFSVERPDGSNFTLKIRSTKLEDSAMYFCASSDPNRALNYGYTFGSGTRLTVV.

The CDR3 here is CASSQDRGLAGYNEQFF. CDR3 DNA: TGCGCCAGCAGCCAAGACCGGGGGCTAGCGGGGTACAATGAGCAGTTCTTC. The chain joins TRBV4-3 to TRBJ2-1; TRBD2 agrees at 9 bases. This CDR3 comprises 17 residues. From germline, CDR1 is LGHNA and CDR2 YSLEER. The V and J ends lost 0 bases and 4 bases, in that order; junction bases with no gene match: 7.

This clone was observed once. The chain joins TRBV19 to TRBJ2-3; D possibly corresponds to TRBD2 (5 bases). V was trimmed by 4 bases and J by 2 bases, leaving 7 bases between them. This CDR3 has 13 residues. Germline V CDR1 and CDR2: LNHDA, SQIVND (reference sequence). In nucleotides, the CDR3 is TGTGCCAGTAGTAGCCGGGACACAGATACGCAGTATTTT. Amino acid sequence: CASSSRDTDTQYF.

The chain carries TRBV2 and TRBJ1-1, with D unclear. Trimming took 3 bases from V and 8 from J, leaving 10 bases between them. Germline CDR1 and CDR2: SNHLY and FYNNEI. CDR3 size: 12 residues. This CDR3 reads CASSDGVAEAFF. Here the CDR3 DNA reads TGTGCCAGCAGTGACGGGGTAGCCGAAGCTTTCTTT.

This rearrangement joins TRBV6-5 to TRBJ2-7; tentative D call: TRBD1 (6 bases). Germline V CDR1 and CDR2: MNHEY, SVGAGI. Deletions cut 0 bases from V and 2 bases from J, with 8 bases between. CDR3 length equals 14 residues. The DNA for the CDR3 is TGTGCCAGCAGTTACTCGTGGGGGCCCTACGAGCAGTACTTC. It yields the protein CASSYSWGPYEQYF.

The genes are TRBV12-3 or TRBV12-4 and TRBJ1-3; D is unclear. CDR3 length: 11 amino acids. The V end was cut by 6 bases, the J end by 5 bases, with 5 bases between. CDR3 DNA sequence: TGTGCCAGCAGACTCAGAAACACCATATATTTT. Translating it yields CASRLRNTIYF.

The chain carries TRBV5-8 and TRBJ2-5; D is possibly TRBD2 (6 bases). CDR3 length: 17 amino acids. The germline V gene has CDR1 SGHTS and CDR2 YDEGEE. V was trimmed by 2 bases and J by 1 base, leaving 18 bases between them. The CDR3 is CASSLVSVAESQETQYF. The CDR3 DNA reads TGTGCCAGCAGCTTAGTATCTGTAGCGGAGAGCCAAGAGACCCAGTACTTC.

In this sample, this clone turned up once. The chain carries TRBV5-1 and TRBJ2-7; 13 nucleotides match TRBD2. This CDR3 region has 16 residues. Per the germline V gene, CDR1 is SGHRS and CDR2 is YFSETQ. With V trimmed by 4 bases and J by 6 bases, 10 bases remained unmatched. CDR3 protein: CASSPLAGGPRIEQYF. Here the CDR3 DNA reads TGCGCCAGCAGCCCACTAGCGGGAGGGCCAAGGATCGAGCAGTACTTC.

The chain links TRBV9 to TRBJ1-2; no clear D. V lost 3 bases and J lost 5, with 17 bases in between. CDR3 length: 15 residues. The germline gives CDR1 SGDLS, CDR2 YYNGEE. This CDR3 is CASSAQPGQTYGYTF. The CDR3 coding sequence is TGTGCCAGCAGCGCCCAGCCAGGCCAGACGTATGGCTACACCTTC.

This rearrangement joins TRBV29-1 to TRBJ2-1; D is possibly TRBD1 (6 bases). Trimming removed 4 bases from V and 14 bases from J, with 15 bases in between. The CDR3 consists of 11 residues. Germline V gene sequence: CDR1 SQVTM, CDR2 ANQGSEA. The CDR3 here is CSVGRDTLEFF. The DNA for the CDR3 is TGCAGCGTTGGTCGGGACACCTTGGAGTTCTTC.

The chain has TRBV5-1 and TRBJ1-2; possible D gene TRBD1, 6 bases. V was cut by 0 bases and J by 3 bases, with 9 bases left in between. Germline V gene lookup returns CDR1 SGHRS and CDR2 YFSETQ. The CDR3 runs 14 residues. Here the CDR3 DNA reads TGCGCCAGCAGCTTGGAGACAGGAGACTATGGCTACACCTTC. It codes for CASSLETGDYGYTF.

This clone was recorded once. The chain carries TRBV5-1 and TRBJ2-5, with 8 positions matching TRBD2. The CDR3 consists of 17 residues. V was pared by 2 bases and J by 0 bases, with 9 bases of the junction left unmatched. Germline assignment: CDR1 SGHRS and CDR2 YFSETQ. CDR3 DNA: TGCGCCAGCAGCTTCCCTCGGGAGGGAGGACACCAAGAGACCCAGTACTTC. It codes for CASSFPREGGHQETQYF.

CDR3: CASSSSGISYEQYF. CDR3 nucleotides: TGCGCCAGCAGCTCCAGCGGGATCTCCTACGAGCAGTACTTC. V and J are TRBV5-1 and TRBJ2-7, with 7 nucleotides matching TRBD2. Germline CDR1 is SGHRS and CDR2 is YFSETQ. CDR3 size: 14 residues. V was clipped by 3 bases and J by 0 bases; unmatched bases: 3.

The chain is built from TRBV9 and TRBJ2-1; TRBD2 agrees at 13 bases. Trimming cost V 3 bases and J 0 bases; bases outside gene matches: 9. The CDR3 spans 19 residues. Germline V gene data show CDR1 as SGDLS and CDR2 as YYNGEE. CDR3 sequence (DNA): TGTGCCAGCAGCGCCCACTGGACTAGCGGGGGTAGCTCCTACAATGAGCAGTTCTTC. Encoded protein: CASSAHWTSGGSSYNEQFF. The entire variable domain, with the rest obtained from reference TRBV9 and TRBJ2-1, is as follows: DSGVTQTPKHLITATGQRVTLRCSPRSGDLSVYWYQQSLDQGLQFLIQYYNGEERAKGNILERFSAQQFPDLHSELNLSSLELGDSALYFCASSAHWTSGGSSYNEQFFGPGTRLTVL.

The CDR3 coding sequence is TGTGCCATCGGCCTAGCGGGTAGTGAGACCCAGTACTTC. This encodes CAIGLAGSETQYF. V and J are TRBV10-3 and TRBJ2-5, with 8 bases that match TRBD2. V dropped 8 bases and J dropped 5; count of bases not matched to a gene: 7. The CDR3 is made up of 13 amino acids. The germline V gene encodes CDR1 ENHRY and CDR2 SYGVKD.

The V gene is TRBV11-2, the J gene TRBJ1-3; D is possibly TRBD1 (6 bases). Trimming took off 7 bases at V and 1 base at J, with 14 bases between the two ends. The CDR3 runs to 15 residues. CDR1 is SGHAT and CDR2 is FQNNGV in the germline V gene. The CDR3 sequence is CASTPGTWSGNTIYF. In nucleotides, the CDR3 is TGTGCCAGCACCCCGGGGACATGGTCTGGAAACACCATATATTTT.

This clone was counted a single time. CDR3 coding DNA: TGTGCCAGCAGCCTAACAGGGGGCTTCTACACTGAAGCTTTCTTT. Translating it yields CASSLTGGFYTEAFF. The rearrangement uses TRBV7-2 and TRBJ1-1, with TRBD1 identical over 9 bases. V gave up 5 bases and J gave up 3 bases; unmatched junction bases: 7. The CDR3 extends over 15 amino acids. Germline V lookup: CDR1 SGHTA, CDR2 FQGNSA.

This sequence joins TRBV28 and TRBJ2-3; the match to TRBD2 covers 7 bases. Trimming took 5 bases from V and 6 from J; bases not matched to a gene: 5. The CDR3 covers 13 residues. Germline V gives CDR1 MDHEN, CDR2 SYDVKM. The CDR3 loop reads CASSGGSMDTQYF. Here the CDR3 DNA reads TGTGCCAGCAGTGGCGGGAGTATGGATACGCAGTATTTT.

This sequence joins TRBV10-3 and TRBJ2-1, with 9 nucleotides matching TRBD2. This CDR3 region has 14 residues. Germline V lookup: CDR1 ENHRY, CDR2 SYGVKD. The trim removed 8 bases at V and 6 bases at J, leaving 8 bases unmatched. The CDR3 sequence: CAIRTSVLPNEQFF. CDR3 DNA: TGTGCCATCCGGACTAGCGTTCTCCCCAATGAGCAGTTCTTC.

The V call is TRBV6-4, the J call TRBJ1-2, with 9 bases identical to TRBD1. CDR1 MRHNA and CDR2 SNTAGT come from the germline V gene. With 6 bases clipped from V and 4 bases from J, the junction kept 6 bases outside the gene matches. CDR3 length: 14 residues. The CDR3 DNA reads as TGTGCCAGCAGCCCGGGACAGGGAACCTATGGCTACACCTTC. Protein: CASSPGQGTYGYTF.

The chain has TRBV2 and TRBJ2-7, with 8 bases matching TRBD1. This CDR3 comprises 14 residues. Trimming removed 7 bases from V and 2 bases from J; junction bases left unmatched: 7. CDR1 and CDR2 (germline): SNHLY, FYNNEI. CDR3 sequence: CASKPQGVAYEQYF. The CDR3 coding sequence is TGTGCCAGCAAACCACAGGGGGTCGCCTACGAGCAGTACTTC.

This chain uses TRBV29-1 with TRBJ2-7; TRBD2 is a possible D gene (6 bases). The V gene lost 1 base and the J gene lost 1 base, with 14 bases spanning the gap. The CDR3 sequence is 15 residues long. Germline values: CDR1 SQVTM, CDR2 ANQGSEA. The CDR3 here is CSVEAQGRKSYEQYF. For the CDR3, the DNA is TGCAGCGTTGAAGCCCAAGGGAGGAAGTCCTACGAGCAGTACTTC.

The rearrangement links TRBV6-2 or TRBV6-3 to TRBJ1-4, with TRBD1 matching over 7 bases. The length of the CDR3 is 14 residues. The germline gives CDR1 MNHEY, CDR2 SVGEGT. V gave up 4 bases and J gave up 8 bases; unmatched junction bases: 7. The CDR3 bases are TGTGCCAGCAGTTTAGCAGGGGGAGACGAAAAACTGTTTTTT. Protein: CASSLAGGDEKLFF.

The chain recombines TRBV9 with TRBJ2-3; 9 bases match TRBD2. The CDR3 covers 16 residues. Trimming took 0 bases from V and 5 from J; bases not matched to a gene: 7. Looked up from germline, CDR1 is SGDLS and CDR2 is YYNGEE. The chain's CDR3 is CASSVAGGRAIDTQYF. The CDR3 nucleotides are TGTGCCAGCAGCGTAGCGGGCGGGAGGGCCATAGATACGCAGTATTTT.

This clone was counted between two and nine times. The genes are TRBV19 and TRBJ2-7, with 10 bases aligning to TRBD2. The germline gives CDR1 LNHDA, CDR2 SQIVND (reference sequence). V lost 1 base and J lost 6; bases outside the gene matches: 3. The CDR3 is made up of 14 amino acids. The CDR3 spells CASSIGAGGPEQYF. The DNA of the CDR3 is TGTGCCAGTAGTATAGGAGCGGGAGGGCCCGAGCAGTACTTC.

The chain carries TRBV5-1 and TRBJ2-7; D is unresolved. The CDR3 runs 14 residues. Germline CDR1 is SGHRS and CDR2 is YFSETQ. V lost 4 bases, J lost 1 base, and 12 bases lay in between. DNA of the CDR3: TGCGCCAGCAGCAAAGACTCTACTTCCTACGAGCAGTACTTC. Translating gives CASSKDSTSYEQYF.

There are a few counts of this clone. The DNA of the CDR3 is TGTGCCAGCAGCAACAACAGGGTAGAGGGCTACACCTTC. Translated: CASSNNRVEGYTF. This chain links TRBV12-3 or TRBV12-4 with TRBJ1-2; a possible D gene is TRBD1 (6 bases). The CDR3 contains 13 residues. Trimming took off 6 bases at V and 8 bases at J, with 16 bases between the two ends.

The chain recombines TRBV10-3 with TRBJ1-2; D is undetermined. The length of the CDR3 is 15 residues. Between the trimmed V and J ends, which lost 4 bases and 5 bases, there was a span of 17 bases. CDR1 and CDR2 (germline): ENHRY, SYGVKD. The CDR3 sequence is CAISVDAAGLYGYTF. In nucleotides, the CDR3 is TGTGCCATCAGTGTGGACGCGGCGGGTCTTTATGGCTACACCTTC.

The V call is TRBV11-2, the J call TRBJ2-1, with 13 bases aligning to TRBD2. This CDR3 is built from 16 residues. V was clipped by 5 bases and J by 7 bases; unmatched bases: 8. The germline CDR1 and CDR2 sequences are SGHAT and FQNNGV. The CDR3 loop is CASSKRTSGSVNEQFF. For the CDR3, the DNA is TGTGCCAGCAGCAAAAGGACTAGCGGGAGTGTAAATGAGCAGTTCTTC.